Each of the 32 T cell receptor beta chains below was sequenced from the same sample in a study of CXCR3-negative and CXCR3-positive naive CD8 T cells. The antigens of these receptors remain unknown. Study results and caveats: Naive cells that were CXCR3-positive had more hydrophobic TRB CDR3s (compared with CXCR3-negative naive cells).

Libraries of TRB cDNA were made by 5' RACE and carried UMIs. For each CDR3 protein, TCRdb gives one entry from its re-call of the 5' RACE reads, without DNA. The sample data list tens of thousands of distinct CDR3 sequences. The sequenced material came from naive CXCR3+ CD8+ T cells from blood. Subset here: CD45RO-CCR7+CD27+CD95- naive CD8+ T cells expressing CXCR3 (TNR3+). These receptors all stem from a human donor in good health. Some clones in this sample may be carry-over from other donors' samples.

V gene TRBV7-9 combines with J gene TRBJ1-1; TCRdb reports TRBD1, a call that lacks DNA to check it against. CDR3 size: 14 residues. Germline CDR1 and CDR2: SEHNR and FQNEAQ (reference sequence). CDR3 residues: CARSGDRVNTEAFF. Complete variable domain (other parts from reference TRBV7-9 and TRBJ1-1): DTGVSQNPRHKITKRGQNVTFRCDPISEHNRLYWYRQTLGQGPEFLTYFQNEAQLEKSRLLSDRFSAERPKGSFSTLEIQRTEQGDSAMYLCARSGDRVNTEAFFGQGTRLTVV.

J is TRBJ2-1 and V is TRBV2; TCRdb lists TRBD1, though no DNA is available to test this call. This CDR3 comprises 13 residues. Germline-derived CDR1 and CDR2 are SNHLY and FYNNEI. CDR3 protein: CASRKAQGLAKFF.

This sequence joins TRBV7-9 and TRBJ2-7. This CDR3 has 14 residues. CDR1 is SEHNR, CDR2 FQNEAQ, per germline (reference sequence). The CDR3 loop is CASSLATGSYEQYF.

V usage is TRBV28 and J usage is TRBJ2-1; TCRdb indicates TRBD2, and absent DNA this call remains unverified. This CDR3 comprises 15 residues. Germline CDR1 and CDR2: MDHEN and SYDVKM. This CDR3 reads CASSVSGGARNEQFF.

The genes are TRBV6-6 and TRBJ2-6; no DNA is available, so the TRBD1 call from TCRdb remains unchecked. Germline assignment: CDR1 MNHNY and CDR2 SVGAGI (reference sequence). The CDR3 is made up of 17 amino acids. The CDR3 reads CASFFSPAFGGGNVLTF.

The chain links TRBV7-9 to TRBJ2-3. This CDR3 has 11 amino acids. Germline V gene sequence: CDR1 SEHNR, CDR2 FQNEAQ (reference sequence). This CDR3 reads CASSHQDTQYF.

The rearrangement uses TRBV7-8 and TRBJ1-2; TCRdb's D call, TRBD1, is unchecked because there is no DNA. CDR3 length equals 16 residues. Looked up from germline, CDR1 is SGHVS and CDR2 is FQNEAQ. The CDR3 loop reads CASSLELGGGNYGYTF.

V is TRBV12-3 or TRBV12-4 and J is TRBJ2-5; the TCRdb D gene call, TRBD1, has no DNA to confirm it. This CDR3 spans 14 amino acids. CDR3 sequence reads: CASSSLSGEETQYF.

The V gene is TRBV19, the J gene TRBJ2-3; TCRdb's D call of TRBD1 is untestable without DNA. The CDR3 extends over 15 amino acids. CDR1 LNHDA and CDR2 SQIVND come from the germline V gene (reference sequence). CDR3 sequence: CASSIQGASTDTQYF. The entire variable domain, with the rest obtained from reference TRBV19 and TRBJ2-3, is as follows: DGGITQSPKYLFRKEGQNVTLSCEQNLNHDAMYWYRQDPGQGLRLIYYSQIVNDFQKGDIAEGYSVSREKKESFPLTVTSAQKNPTAFYLCASSIQGASTDTQYFGPGTRLTVL.

The V and J genes are TRBV5-1 and TRBJ2-1; absent DNA, TCRdb's TRBD1 call cannot be checked. The germline gives CDR1 SGHRS, CDR2 YFSETQ. The CDR3 extends over 12 amino acids. CDR3 sequence: CASSFDRDEQFF.

The J gene is TRBJ2-5, the V gene TRBV28; TCRdb picks TRBD2, but there is no DNA to check that call. The CDR3 loop spans 13 amino acids. Germline V lookup: CDR1 MDHEN, CDR2 SYDVKM. The chain's CDR3 is CASSFEGWETQYF.

The chain joins TRBV7-9 to TRBJ1-4; TCRdb outputs TRBD1, but without DNA this stays unchecked. The germline V gene encodes CDR1 SEHNR and CDR2 FQNEAQ (reference sequence). The CDR3 runs 18 residues. CDR3 sequence: CASSFQPGQGATNEKLFF.

The genes are TRBV28 and TRBJ1-2; TCRdb calls TRBD1, which cannot be checked without DNA. The CDR3 contains 13 residues. Germline V gene data show CDR1 as MDHEN and CDR2 as SYDVKM. CDR3 loop: CASTQGGGRGYTF.

This sequence joins TRBV15 and TRBJ2-7; as DNA is missing, the TRBD1 call by TCRdb cannot be tested. This CDR3 contains 14 residues. Looked up from germline, CDR1 is LNHNV and CDR2 is YYDKDF (reference sequence). The CDR3 sequence is CATSRGRGNYEQYF.

The J gene is TRBJ1-2, the V gene TRBV21-1; as DNA is missing, the TRBD1 call by TCRdb cannot be tested. TRBV21-1 is recorded as a pseudogene. There are 17 residues in the CDR3. CDR3 region: CASRSGGHLLRDYGYTF.

The rearrangement links TRBV29-1 to TRBJ2-3. Germline lookup yields CDR1 SQVTM and CDR2 ANQGSEA. The CDR3 is made up of 11 amino acids. The CDR3 spells CSVFEEDTQYF.

The CDR3 spells CASSQDLRGGNGYTF. V gene TRBV4-1 combines with J gene TRBJ1-2; TCRdb lists TRBD1, though no DNA is available to test this call. Germline assignment: CDR1 MGHRA and CDR2 YSYEKL. The CDR3 is 15 residues long.

The genes are TRBV28 and TRBJ2-5; TCRdb calls TRBD1, which cannot be checked without DNA. Germline V gene lookup returns CDR1 MDHEN and CDR2 SYDVKM. The CDR3 contains 14 residues. The CDR3 loop is CASSSHRGQETQYF.

This chain joins TRBV27 and TRBJ2-1; TCRdb designates TRBD1, a call that cannot be tested without DNA. Germline CDR1 is MNHEY and CDR2 is SMNVEV (reference sequence). The CDR3 extends over 11 amino acids. The CDR3 spells CATLMGNEQFF.

The rearrangement links TRBV7-8 to TRBJ2-1. Germline CDR1 is SGHVS and CDR2 is FQNEAQ. CDR3 length: 14 residues. The CDR3 sequence is CASSSTGAYNEQFF.

The chain recombines TRBV3-1 with TRBJ2-3. The length of the CDR3 is 18 residues. The germline V gene encodes CDR1 LGHDT and CDR2 YNNKEL (reference sequence). The CDR3 reads CASSQDRSAGKPTDTQYF.

The rearrangement joins TRBV11-2 to TRBJ1-1. The CDR3 contains 14 residues. Germline V CDR1 and CDR2: SGHAT, FQNNGV. The CDR3: CASTFNTGKTEAFF.

This chain uses TRBV20-1 with TRBJ2-3; TCRdb's D call of TRBD2 is untestable without DNA. This CDR3 is 18 amino acids long. In germline, CDR1 is DFQATT, CDR2 SNEGSKA (reference sequence). The CDR3 spells CSARGLAGVVLGADTQYF.

The chain uses TRBV7-2 and TRBJ2-7; the TCRdb call, TRBD1, lacks DNA for checking. From germline, CDR1 is SGHTA and CDR2 FQGNSA. This CDR3 is built from 14 residues. The CDR3 reads CASSLVRDNYEQYF.

The gene calls are TRBV12-3 or TRBV12-4 and TRBJ1-2; TCRdb's D call of TRBD1 is untestable without DNA. This CDR3 is 15 amino acids long. Here the CDR3 reads CASSRTGLANYGYTF.

This chain joins TRBV28 and TRBJ2-5. CDR1 and CDR2 from the germline V gene are MDHEN and SYDVKM. The CDR3 length is 14 residues. The chain's CDR3 is CASSLWARKETQYF. The full variable domain, in which reference TRBV28 and TRBJ2-5 provide the parts outside the CDR3, is DVKVTQSSRYLVKRTGEKVFLECVQDMDHENMFWYRQDPGLGLRLIYFSYDVKMKEKGDIPEGYSVSREKKERFSLILESASTNQTSMYLCASSLWARKETQYFGPGTRLLVL.

J is TRBJ1-6 and V is TRBV21-1; no DNA is available, so the TRBD1 call from TCRdb remains unchecked. TRBV21-1 is designated a pseudogene. This CDR3 spans 16 amino acids. CDR3 amino acids: CASSKASTGGGSPLHF.

V and J are TRBV4-1 and TRBJ2-3; absent DNA, TCRdb's TRBD1 call cannot be checked. The length of the CDR3 is 16 residues. CDR1 and CDR2 (germline): MGHRA, YSYEKL. This CDR3 is CASSQVMGGDTDTQYF.

The V and J genes are TRBV7-6 and TRBJ1-5. This CDR3 comprises 13 residues. CDR1 SGHVS and CDR2 FNYEAQ come from the germline V gene. CDR3 residues: CASSLGMGQPQHF.

This chain links TRBV20-1 with TRBJ2-1; TCRdb picks TRBD2, but there is no DNA to check that call. Germline V gene data show CDR1 as DFQATT and CDR2 as SNEGSKA (reference sequence). The CDR3 loop spans 16 amino acids. The CDR3 sequence is CSASYAGGGASREQFF.

This sequence joins TRBV6-5 and TRBJ2-1; TCRdb calls TRBD2, which cannot be checked without DNA. The V gene's germline CDR1 is MNHEY and CDR2 SVGAGI. The CDR3 spans 16 residues. CDR3 sequence: CASSPRPGGAYNEQFF.

The chain combines TRBV10-3 with TRBJ2-3; no DNA is available, so the TRBD1 call from TCRdb remains unchecked. Germline loops: CDR1 ENHRY, CDR2 SYGVKD. This CDR3 spans 13 amino acids. This chain's CDR3 is CAISEGHTDTQYF.